The 5 T cell receptor beta chains below all came from one sample that was sequenced in a study of blood T cell repertoires in COVID-19. Data came from immunoSEQ multiplex PCR; TCRdb stores just in-frame clones and leaves some out. The sample records over 200,000 clones, 75% to 85% being singletons. The sample was peripheral blood. The receptors shown here come from a man aged 35 to 55 who had recovered from COVID-19.

This chain links TRBV11-2 with TRBJ2-5, with D possibly TRBD2 on 6 matching bases. V lost 1 base, J lost 0 bases, and 9 bases lay in between. CDR3 length: 15 amino acids. Germline CDR1 SGHAT, CDR2 FQNNGV. In nucleotides, the CDR3 is TGTGCCAGCAGCTTAGTCCTAGCGAACCAAGAGACCCAGTACTTC. This codes for CASSLVLANQETQYF.

The CDR3 coding sequence is TGTGCCAGCTCACTCTACCGGGACAGGAACACTGAAGCTTTCTTT. Protein sequence: CASSLYRDRNTEAFF. The chain employs TRBV18 and TRBJ1-1; TRBD1 matches at 7 bases. Unmatched junction bases numbered 6, after V lost 4 bases and J lost 1 base. CDR1 and CDR2 (germline): KGHSH, LQKENI. This CDR3 spans 15 amino acids.

The table lists this clone with a count of one. This rearrangement joins TRBV5-4 to TRBJ1-1; 9 bases match TRBD1. Germline CDR1 reads SGHNT; CDR2 reads YYREEE (reference sequence). The V gene end was trimmed by 4 bases and the J gene end by 10 bases; junction bases not matched to a gene: 5. The CDR3 contains 12 residues. The CDR3 protein is CASSKGQGLAFF. As DNA, the CDR3 is TGTGCCAGCAGCAAGGGACAGGGCTTAGCTTTCTTT.

The chain uses TRBV5-1 and TRBJ2-6, with D perhaps TRBD1 (6 bases). The CDR3 covers 17 residues. Trimming pared 2 bases from V and 0 bases from J, leaving 12 bases between. Germline CDR1 is SGHRS and CDR2 is YFSETQ. The CDR3 loop is CASSLEGVASGANVLTF. The CDR3 bases are TGCGCCAGCAGCTTAGAGGGGGTAGCCTCTGGGGCCAACGTCCTGACTTTC.

The chain is built from TRBV12-5 and TRBJ1-5, with D unclear. Germline V gene sequence: CDR1 LGHNT, CDR2 FRNRAP. There are 15 residues in the CDR3. Trimming cost V 2 bases and J 1 base, with 9 bases left between them. The CDR3 DNA reads TGTGCTAGTGGTTTGTGGCAAATGAGCAATCAGCCCCAGCATTTT. It translates to CASGLWQMSNQPQHF.